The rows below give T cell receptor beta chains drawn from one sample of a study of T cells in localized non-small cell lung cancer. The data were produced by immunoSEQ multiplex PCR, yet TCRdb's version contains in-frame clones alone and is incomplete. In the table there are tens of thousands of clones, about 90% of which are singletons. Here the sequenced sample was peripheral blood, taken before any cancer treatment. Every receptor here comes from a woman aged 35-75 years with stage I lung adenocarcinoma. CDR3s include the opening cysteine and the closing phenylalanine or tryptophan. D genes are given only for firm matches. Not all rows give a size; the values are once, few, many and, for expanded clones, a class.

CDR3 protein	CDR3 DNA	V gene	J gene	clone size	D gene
CASRDGHGYTF	TGTGCCAGCAGGGACGGTCATGGCTACACCTTC	TRBV6-5	TRBJ1-2	NA	NA
CASSLSWYGYTF	TGTGCCAGCAGTTTGAGTTGGTATGGCTACACCTTC	TRBV28	TRBJ1-2	NA	NA
CASTAGNTDTQYF	TGTGCCAGCACTGCGGGAAACACAGATACGCAGTATTTT	TRBV28	TRBJ2-3	NA	NA
CASRDRDWRYNEQFF	TGTGCCAGCAGGGATAGGGACTGGAGGTACAATGAGCAGTTCTTC	TRBV2	TRBJ2-1	NA	NA
CASSPDRGWQPQHF	TGTGCCAGCAGCCCCGACAGGGGGTGGCAGCCCCAGCATTTT	TRBV27	TRBJ1-5	NA	TRBD1
CASSVGWAGNTEAFF	TGTGCCAGCAGCGTAGGGTGGGCGGGAAACACTGAAGCTTTCTTT	TRBV9	TRBJ1-1	few	NA
CASSFRSSNQPQHF	TGTGCCAGCAGTTTTAGGAGCAGCAATCAGCCCCAGCATTTT	TRBV27	TRBJ1-5	NA	NA
CAWSSTGLDYGYTF	TGTGCCTGGAGTTCAACAGGGCTGGACTATGGCTACACCTTC	TRBV30	TRBJ1-2	NA	NA
CASSLLAGGTDTQYF	TGTGCCAGCAGCTTGCTAGCGGGGGGAACAGATACGCAGTATTTT	TRBV11-2	TRBJ2-3	NA	TRBD2
CASRPRDSMGYGYTF	TGTGCCAGCAGACCCCGGGACAGTATGGGCTATGGCTACACCTTC	TRBV6-1	TRBJ1-2	NA	TRBD1
CASSIGLAGDQETQYF	TGTGCCAGCAGTATTGGACTAGCGGGGGATCAAGAGACCCAGTACTTC	TRBV2	TRBJ2-5	NA	TRBD2
CASSFQGARETQYF	TGTGCCAGCAGCTTCCAGGGGGCGCGGGAGACCCAGTACTTC	TRBV5-6	TRBJ2-5	once	TRBD1
CASSLLYSGNTIYF	TGCGCCAGCAGTTTATTATACTCTGGAAACACCATATATTTT	TRBV10-2	TRBJ1-3	NA	NA
CASSLDPQPQHF	TGTGCCAGCAGCTTAGACCCTCAGCCCCAGCATTTT	TRBV7-9	TRBJ1-5	NA	NA
CASTLWTGFDTEAFF	TGTGCCAGCACCCTGTGGACAGGGTTTGACACTGAAGCTTTCTTT	TRBV6-1	TRBJ1-1	NA	TRBD1
CGSKGAGWPQHF	TGTGGCAGCAAGGGGGCCGGGTGGCCCCAGCATTTT	TRBV28	TRBJ1-5	NA	TRBD1
CASSVGQKEGAFF	TGTGCCAGCAGCGTAGGGCAAAAAGAAGGGGCTTTCTTT	TRBV9	TRBJ1-1	NA	NA
CSARGGLEAFF	TGCAGTGCTAGGGGCGGGCTCGAAGCTTTCTTT	TRBV20-1	TRBJ1-1	NA	NA
CASSPRDRVYGELFF	TGTGCCAGCAGCCCCCGGGACAGGGTTTACGGGGAGCTGTTTTTT	TRBV9	TRBJ2-2	NA	TRBD1
CASSATLQRHEQLF	TGTGCCAGCAGTGCCACGTTACAGAGACATGAGCAGCTCTTC	TRBV6-4	TRBJ2-1	NA	NA
CASRGDFNQPQHF	TGTGCCAGCAGAGGGGACTTCAATCAGCCCCAGCATTTT	TRBV6-5	TRBJ1-5	NA	NA
CASSPWRGGNNEQFF	TGTGCCAGCAGCCCGTGGAGGGGGGGGAACAATGAGCAGTTCTTC	TRBV5-6	TRBJ2-1	NA	NA
CASSVAGGMNTEAFF	TGTGCCAGCAGCGTAGCTGGGGGGATGAACACTGAAGCTTTCTTT	TRBV9	TRBJ1-1	NA	NA
CASSLTAGTNYGYTF	TGCGCCAGCAGCCTCACCGCCGGAACTAACTATGGCTACACCTTC	TRBV4-3	TRBJ1-2	NA	NA
CSVESLSLTEAFF	TGCAGCGTTGAATCACTTTCGCTCACTGAAGCTTTCTTT	TRBV29-1	TRBJ1-1	NA	NA
CASSISYRNYGYTF	TGTGCCAGTAGTATCAGTTATCGTAACTATGGCTACACCTTC	TRBV19	TRBJ1-2	NA	NA
CASSVKGNEQFF	TGTGCCAGCAGTGTAAAAGGCAATGAGCAGTTCTTC	TRBV2	TRBJ2-1	NA	NA
CASSSTSASTDTQYF	TGTGCCAGCAGCTCAACTAGCGCTAGCACAGATACGCAGTATTTT	TRBV7-2	TRBJ2-3	NA	TRBD2
CASSSTGVREQYF	TGTGCCAGTAGTTCGACTGGGGTTCGGGAGCAGTACTTC	TRBV19	TRBJ2-7	NA	NA
CASSFSLAGANEQFF	TGTGCCAGCAGCTTTTCCCTAGCGGGTGCAAATGAGCAGTTCTTC	TRBV5-5	TRBJ2-1	once	TRBD2
CASRWKRGGKEYGYTF	TGTGCCAGCAGGTGGAAAAGAGGGGGTAAAGAATATGGCTACACCTTC	TRBV6-6	TRBJ1-2	NA	NA
CASRGGAGVDQPQHF	TGTGCCAGCAGGGGGGGGGCAGGGGTGGACCAGCCCCAGCATTTT	TRBV28	TRBJ1-5	NA	NA
CASSEAAWGSHSPLHF	TGTGCCAGCAGTGAAGCGGCGTGGGGTAGCCATTCACCCCTCCACTTT	TRBV2	TRBJ1-6	NA	NA
CASSSTGSGVKETQYF	TGTGCCAGCAGCTCAACAGGGTCAGGGGTTAAGGAGACCCAGTACTTC	TRBV28	TRBJ2-5	once	NA
CASSIQDGFQETQYF	TGTGCCAGTAGTATTCAGGACGGCTTCCAAGAGACCCAGTACTTC	TRBV19	TRBJ2-5	NA	NA
CASREEKLFF	TGTGCCAGCAGGGAAGAAAAACTGTTTTTT	TRBV2	TRBJ1-4	NA	NA
CASSVTGASTDTQYF	TGTGCCAGCAGTGTGACGGGGGCTAGCACAGATACGCAGTATTTT	TRBV6-1	TRBJ2-3	NA	NA
CASSLGGSSYNEQFF	TGTGCCAGCAGCTTGGGTGGGAGCTCCTACAATGAGCAGTTCTTC	TRBV13	TRBJ2-1	once	NA
CAWSALAGSTDTQYF	TGTGCCTGGAGTGCACTAGCGGGGAGCACAGATACGCAGTATTTT	TRBV30	TRBJ2-3	NA	TRBD2
CAWSVWLSTGELFF	TGTGCCTGGAGTGTCTGGCTTTCCACCGGGGAGCTGTTTTTT	TRBV30	TRBJ2-2	NA	NA
CASSPQAGAGYEQYF	TGTGCCAGCTCACCTCAAGCAGGGGCCGGGTACGAGCAGTACTTC	TRBV18	TRBJ2-7	NA	NA
CASSSGTVSGNTIYF	TGTGCCAGCAGTTCCGGGACCGTGTCTGGAAACACCATATATTTT	TRBV6-6	TRBJ1-3	NA	NA
CASSEQGSENTGELFF	TGCGCCAGCAGTGAACAGGGGTCGGAGAACACCGGGGAGCTGTTTTTT	TRBV10-2	TRBJ2-2	NA	TRBD1
CASRSAGISGYTF	TGTGCCAGCAGAAGTGCGGGGATCAGCGGCTACACCTTC	TRBV7-9	TRBJ1-2	NA	NA
CASSIWRSSYNEQFF	TGTGCCAGTAGTATATGGCGGAGCTCCTACAATGAGCAGTTCTTC	TRBV19	TRBJ2-1	NA	NA